The present TCR beta chain was sequenced within a study of OX40 agonist ivuxolimab in advanced cancers. The data were produced by immunoSEQ multiplex PCR, yet TCRdb's version contains in-frame clones alone and is incomplete. The sample has 99,000 or so clones, 91% seen once. Specimen: CD4+ or CD8+ T cells sorted from blood, collected in a trial of the OX40 agonist ivuxolimab. The clonotype originates from an adult with an advanced solid tumor such as melanoma, head and neck, liver or kidney cancer.

The CDR3 DNA reads TGCGCCAGCAGCCAGCCTGGAAACACCATATATTTT. Translated: CASSQPGNTIYF. The V gene is TRBV4-3, the J gene TRBJ1-3; D gene uncertain. This CDR3 has 12 amino acids. Germline V gives CDR1 LGHNA, CDR2 YSLEER. Trimming left V 3 bases short and J 2 bases short, with 2 bases between.